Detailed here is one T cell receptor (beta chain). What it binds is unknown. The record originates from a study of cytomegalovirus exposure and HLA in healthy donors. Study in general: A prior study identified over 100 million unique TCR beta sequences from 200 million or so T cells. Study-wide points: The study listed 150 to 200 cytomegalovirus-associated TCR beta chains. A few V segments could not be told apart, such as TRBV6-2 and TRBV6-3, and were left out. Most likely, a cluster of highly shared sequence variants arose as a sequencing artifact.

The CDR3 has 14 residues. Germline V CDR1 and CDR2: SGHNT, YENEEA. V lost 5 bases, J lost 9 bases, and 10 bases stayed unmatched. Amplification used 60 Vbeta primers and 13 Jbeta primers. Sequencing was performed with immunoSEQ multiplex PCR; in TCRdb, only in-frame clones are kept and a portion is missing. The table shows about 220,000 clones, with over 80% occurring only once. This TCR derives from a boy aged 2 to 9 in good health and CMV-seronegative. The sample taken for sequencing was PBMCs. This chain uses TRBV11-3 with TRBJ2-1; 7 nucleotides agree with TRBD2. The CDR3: CASSLTRLASEQFF. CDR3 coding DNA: TGTGCCAGCAGCCTAACTCGACTAGCCAGTGAGCAGTTCTTC. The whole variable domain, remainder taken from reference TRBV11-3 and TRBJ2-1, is EAGVVQSPRYKIIEKKQPVAFWCNPISGHNTLYWYLQNLGQGPELLIRYENEEAVDDSQLPKDRFSAERLKGVDSTLKIQPAELGDSAVYLCASSLTRLASEQFFGPGTRLTVL.